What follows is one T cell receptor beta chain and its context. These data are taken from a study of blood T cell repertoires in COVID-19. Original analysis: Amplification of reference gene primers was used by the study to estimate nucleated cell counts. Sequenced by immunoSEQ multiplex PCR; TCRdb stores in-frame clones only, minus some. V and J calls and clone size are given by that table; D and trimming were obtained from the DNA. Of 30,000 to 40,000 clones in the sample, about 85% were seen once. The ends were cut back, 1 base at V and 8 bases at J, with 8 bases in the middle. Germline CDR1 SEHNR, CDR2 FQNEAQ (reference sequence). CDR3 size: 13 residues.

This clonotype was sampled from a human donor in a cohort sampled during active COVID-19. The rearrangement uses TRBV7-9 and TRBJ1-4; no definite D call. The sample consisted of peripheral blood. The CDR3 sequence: CASSLVSGEKLFF. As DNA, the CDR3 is TGTGCCAGCAGCTTAGTGTCCGGGGAAAAACTGTTTTTT.